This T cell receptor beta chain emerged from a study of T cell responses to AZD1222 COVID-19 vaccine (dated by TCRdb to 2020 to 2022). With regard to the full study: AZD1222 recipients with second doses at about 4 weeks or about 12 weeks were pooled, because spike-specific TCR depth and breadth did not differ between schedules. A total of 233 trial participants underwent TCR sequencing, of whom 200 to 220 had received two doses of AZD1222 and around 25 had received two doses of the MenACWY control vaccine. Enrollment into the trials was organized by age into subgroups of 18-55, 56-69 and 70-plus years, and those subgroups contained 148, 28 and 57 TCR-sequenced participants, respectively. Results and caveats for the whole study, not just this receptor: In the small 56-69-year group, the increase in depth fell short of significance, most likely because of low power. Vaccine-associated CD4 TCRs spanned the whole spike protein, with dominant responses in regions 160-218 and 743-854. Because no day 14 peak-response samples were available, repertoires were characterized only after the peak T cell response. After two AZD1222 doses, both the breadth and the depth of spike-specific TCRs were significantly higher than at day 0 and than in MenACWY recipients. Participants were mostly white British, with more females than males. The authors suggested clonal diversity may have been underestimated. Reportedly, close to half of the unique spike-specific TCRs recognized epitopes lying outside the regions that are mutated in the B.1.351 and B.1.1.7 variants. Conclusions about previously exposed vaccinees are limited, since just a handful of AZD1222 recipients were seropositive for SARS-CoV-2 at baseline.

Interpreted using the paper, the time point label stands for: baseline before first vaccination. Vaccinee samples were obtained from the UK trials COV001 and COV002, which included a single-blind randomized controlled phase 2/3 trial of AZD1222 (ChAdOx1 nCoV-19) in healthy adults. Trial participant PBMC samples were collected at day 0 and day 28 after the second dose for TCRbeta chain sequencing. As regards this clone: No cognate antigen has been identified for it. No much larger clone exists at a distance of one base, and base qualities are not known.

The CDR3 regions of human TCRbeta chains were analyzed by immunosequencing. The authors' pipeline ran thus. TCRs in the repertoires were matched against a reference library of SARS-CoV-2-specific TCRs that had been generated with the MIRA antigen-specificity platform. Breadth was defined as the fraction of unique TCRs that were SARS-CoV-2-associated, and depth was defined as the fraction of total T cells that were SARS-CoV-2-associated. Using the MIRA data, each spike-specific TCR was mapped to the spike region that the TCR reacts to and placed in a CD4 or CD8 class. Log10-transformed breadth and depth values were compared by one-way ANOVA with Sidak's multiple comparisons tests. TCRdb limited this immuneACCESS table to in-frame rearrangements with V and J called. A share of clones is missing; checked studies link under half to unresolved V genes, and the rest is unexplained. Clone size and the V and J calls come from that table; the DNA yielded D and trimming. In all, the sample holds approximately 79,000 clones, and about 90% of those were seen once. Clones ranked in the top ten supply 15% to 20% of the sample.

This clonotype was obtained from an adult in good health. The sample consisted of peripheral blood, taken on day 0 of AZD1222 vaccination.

The DNA reads as follows: TGTGCCAGCAGCGTCAACACCGGGGAGCTGTTTTTT. Its protein is CASSVNTGELFF. The sequence is built from TRBV11-3 and TRBJ2-2, with the D segment identity uncertain. The CDR3 goes from the cysteine to the phenylalanine over 12 residues. CDR3 DNA only is kept here, 36 bases in frame from base 1. V is reduced by 5 bases and J by 2 bases, leaving a spacing of 3 bases between them. The CDR1 and CDR2 encoded by the germline V gene are SGHNT and YENEEA.